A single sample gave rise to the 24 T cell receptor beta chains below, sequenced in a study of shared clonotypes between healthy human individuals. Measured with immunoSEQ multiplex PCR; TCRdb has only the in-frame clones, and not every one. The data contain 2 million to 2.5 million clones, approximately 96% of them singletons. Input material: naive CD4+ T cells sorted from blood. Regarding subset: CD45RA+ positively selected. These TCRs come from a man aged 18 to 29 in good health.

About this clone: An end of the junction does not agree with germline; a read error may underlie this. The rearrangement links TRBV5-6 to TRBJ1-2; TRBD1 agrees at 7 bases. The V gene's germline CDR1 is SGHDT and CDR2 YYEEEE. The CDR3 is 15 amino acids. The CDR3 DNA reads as TGTGCCAGCAGCTGGGGGACAGTTAATAACTATGTCTACACCTTC. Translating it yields CASSWGTVNNYVYTF.

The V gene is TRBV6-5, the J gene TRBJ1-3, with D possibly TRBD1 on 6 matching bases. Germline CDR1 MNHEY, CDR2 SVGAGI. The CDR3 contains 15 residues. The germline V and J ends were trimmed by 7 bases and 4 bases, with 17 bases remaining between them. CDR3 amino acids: CASTRGGDKGNTIYF. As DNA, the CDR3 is TGTGCCAGCACCCGCGGGGGGGACAAGGGAAACACCATATATTTT.

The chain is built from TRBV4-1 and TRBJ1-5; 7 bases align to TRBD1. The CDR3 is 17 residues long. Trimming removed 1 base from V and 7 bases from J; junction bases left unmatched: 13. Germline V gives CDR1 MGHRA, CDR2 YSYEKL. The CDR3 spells CASSQVLYGGQRQPQHF. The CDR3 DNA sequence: TGCGCCAGCAGCCAAGTACTATACGGGGGACAGAGGCAGCCCCAGCATTTT.

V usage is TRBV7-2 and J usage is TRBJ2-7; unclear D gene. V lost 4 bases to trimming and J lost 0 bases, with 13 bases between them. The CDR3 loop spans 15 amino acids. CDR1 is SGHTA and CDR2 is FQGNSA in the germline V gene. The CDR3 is CASSWGSGPSYEQYF. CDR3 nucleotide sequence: TGTGCCAGCAGCTGGGGTTCGGGCCCCTCCTACGAGCAGTACTTC.

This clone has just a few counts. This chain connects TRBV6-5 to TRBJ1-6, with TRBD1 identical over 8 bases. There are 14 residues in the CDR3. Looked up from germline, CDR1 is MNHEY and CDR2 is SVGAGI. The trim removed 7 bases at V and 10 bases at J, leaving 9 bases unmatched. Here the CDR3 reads CASMWGTGGSPLHF. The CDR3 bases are TGTGCCAGCATGTGGGGGACAGGAGGGTCACCCCTCCACTTT.

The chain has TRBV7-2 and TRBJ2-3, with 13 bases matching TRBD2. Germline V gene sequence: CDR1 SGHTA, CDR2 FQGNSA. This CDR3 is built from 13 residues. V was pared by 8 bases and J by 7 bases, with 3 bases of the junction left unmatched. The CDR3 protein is CASGLAGANTQYF. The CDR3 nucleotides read TGTGCCAGCGGACTAGCGGGGGCAAATACGCAGTATTTT.

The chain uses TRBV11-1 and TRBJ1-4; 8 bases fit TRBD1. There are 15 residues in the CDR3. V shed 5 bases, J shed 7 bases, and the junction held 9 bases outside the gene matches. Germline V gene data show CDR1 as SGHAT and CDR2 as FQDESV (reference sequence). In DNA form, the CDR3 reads TGTGCCAGCAGCCCCCGACAGGGGACCGGTGAAAAACTGTTTTTT. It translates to CASSPRQGTGEKLFF.

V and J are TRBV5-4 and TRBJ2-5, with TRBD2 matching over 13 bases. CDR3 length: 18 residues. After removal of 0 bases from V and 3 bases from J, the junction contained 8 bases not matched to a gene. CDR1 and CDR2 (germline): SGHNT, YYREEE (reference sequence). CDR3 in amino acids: CASSLVWTSGSRKETQYF. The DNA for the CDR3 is TGTGCCAGCAGCTTGGTGTGGACTAGCGGGAGTAGGAAAGAGACCCAGTACTTC.

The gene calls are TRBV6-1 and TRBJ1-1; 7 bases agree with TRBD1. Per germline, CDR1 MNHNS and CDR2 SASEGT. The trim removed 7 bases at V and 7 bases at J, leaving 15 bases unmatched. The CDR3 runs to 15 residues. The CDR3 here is CASNRPSQGTYEAFF. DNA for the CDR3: TGTGCCAGCAACCGCCCCTCACAGGGGACCTATGAAGCTTTCTTT.

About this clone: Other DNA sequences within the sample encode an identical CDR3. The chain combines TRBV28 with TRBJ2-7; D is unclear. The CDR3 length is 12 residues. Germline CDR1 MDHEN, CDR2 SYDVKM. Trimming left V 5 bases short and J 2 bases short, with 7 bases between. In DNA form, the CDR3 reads TGTGCCAGCAGTGCAGGTACCTACGAGCAGTACTTC. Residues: CASSAGTYEQYF.

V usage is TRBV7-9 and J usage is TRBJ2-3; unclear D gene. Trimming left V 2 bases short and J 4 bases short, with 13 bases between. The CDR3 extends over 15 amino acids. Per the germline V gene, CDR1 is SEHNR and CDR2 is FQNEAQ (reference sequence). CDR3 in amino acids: CASSLSVLTADTQYF. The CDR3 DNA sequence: TGTGCCAGCAGCTTATCGGTCCTCACGGCAGATACGCAGTATTTT. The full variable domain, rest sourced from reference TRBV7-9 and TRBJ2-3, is DTGVSQNPRHKITKRGQNVTFRCDPISEHNRLYWYRQTLGQGPEFLTYFQNEAQLEKSRLLSDRFSAERPKGSFSTLEIQRTEQGDSAMYLCASSLSVLTADTQYFGPGTRLTVL.

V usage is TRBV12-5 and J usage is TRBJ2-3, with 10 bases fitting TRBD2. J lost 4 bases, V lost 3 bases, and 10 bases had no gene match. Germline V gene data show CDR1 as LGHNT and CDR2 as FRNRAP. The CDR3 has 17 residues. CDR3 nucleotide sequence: TGTGCTAGTGGTTTTGGAGGACTAGCGGCGGGGGCAGATACGCAGTATTTT. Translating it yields CASGFGGLAAGADTQYF.

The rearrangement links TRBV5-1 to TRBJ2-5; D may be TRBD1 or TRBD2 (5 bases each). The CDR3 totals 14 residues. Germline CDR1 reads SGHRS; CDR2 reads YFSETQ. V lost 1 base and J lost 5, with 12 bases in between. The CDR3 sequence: CASSLKGTWETQYF. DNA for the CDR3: TGCGCCAGCAGCTTGAAAGGGACGTGGGAGACCCAGTACTTC.

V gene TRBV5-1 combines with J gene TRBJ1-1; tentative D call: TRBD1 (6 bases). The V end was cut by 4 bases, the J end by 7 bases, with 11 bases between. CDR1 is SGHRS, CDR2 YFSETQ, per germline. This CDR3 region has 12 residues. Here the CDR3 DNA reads TGCGCCAGCAGCATACAGGGTAATGAAGCTTTCTTT. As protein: CASSIQGNEAFF.

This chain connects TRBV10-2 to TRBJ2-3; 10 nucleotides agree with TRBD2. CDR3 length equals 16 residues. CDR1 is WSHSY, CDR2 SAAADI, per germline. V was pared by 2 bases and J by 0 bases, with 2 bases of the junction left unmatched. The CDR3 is CASSETSGTSTDTQYF. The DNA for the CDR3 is TGCGCCAGCAGTGAGACTAGCGGGACTAGCACAGATACGCAGTATTTT.

Here the CDR3 reads CASSQAVTGELFF. The CDR3 nucleotides are TGCGCCAGCAGCCAAGCGGTCACCGGGGAGCTGTTTTTT. This chain connects TRBV4-3 to TRBJ2-2, with no clear D. Trimming took off 1 base at V and 4 bases at J, with 4 bases between the two ends. Germline V gene sequence: CDR1 LGHNA, CDR2 YSLEER. This CDR3 is 13 amino acids long.

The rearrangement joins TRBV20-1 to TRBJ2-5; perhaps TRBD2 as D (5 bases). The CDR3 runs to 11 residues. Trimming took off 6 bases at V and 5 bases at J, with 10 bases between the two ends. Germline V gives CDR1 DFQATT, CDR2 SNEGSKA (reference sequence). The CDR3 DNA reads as TGCAGTGCAGAGGGTATGGAGACCCAGTACTTC. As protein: CSAEGMETQYF.

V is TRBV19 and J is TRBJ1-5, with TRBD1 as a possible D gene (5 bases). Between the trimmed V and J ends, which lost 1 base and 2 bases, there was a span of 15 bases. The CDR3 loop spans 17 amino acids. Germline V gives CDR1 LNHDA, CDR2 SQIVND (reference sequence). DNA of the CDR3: TGTGCCAGTAGTATAGGGACTCAGGGATTGGGCAATCAGCCCCAGCATTTT. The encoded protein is CASSIGTQGLGNQPQHF.

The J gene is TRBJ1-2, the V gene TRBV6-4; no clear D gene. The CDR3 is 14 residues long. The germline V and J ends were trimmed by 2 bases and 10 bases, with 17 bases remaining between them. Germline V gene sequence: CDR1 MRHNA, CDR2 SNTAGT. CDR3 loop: CASSDVGGSMAYTF. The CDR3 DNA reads TGTGCCAGCAGTGACGTCGGAGGATCTATGGCCTACACCTTC.

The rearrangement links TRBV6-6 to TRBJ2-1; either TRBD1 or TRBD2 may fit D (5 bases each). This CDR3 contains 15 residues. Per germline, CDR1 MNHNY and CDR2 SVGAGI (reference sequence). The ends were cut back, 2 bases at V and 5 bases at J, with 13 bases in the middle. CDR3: CASSYEGPHNNEQFF. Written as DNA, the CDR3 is TGTGCCAGCAGTTACGAGGGACCCCACAACAATGAGCAGTTCTTC.

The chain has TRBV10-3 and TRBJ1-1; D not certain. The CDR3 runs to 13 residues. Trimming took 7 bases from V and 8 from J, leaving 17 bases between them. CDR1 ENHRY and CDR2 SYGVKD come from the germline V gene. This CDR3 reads CAIMVSKETEAFF. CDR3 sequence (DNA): TGTGCCATCATGGTGTCGAAGGAGACCGAAGCTTTCTTT.

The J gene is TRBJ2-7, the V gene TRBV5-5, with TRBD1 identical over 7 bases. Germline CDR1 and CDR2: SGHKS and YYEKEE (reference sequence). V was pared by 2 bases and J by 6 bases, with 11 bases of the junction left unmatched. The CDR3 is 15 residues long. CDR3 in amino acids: CASSFITTGKGEQYF. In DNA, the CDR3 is TGTGCCAGCAGCTTCATTACGACAGGGAAGGGCGAGCAGTACTTC.

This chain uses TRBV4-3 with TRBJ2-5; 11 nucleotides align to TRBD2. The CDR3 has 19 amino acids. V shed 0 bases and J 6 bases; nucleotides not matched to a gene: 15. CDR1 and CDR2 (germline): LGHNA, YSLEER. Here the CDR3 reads CASSQEPPSSGRIGKTQYF. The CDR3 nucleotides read TGCGCCAGCAGCCAAGAGCCTCCCTCTAGCGGGAGGATTGGAAAGACCCAGTACTTC.

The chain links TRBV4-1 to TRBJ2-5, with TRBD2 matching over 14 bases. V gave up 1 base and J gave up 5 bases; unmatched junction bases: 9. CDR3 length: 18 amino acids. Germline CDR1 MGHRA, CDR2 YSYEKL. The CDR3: CASSQGPGLAGVGETQYF. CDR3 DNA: TGCGCCAGCAGCCAAGGACCGGGACTAGCGGGAGTGGGGGAGACCCAGTACTTC.